This T cell receptor (beta chain) is from a study of metastatic and nonmetastatic thyroid tumors. TCRdb reprocessed the PCR reads using MiXCR. The sample lists fewer than 40,000 clones; less than 30% were seen once. Ten or more counts support this clone. J lost 1 base, V lost 0 bases, and 3 bases had no gene match. The CDR3 is 15 amino acids. CDR1 and CDR2 from the germline V gene are DFQATT and SNEGSKA (reference sequence). All patients were treatment-naive before thyroid surgery. The chain uses TRBV20-1 and TRBJ2-5, with 9 nucleotides matching TRBD2. The TCR sequence derives from a female donor with papillary thyroid cancer or a benign thyroid nodule (not recorded which). Some clones in this sample may be carry-over from other donors' samples. Sequenced: blood. CDR3 bases: TGCAGTGCTAGAGATTCTAGCGGGATCCAAGAGACCCAGTACTTC. Its protein product is CSARDSSGIQETQYF.